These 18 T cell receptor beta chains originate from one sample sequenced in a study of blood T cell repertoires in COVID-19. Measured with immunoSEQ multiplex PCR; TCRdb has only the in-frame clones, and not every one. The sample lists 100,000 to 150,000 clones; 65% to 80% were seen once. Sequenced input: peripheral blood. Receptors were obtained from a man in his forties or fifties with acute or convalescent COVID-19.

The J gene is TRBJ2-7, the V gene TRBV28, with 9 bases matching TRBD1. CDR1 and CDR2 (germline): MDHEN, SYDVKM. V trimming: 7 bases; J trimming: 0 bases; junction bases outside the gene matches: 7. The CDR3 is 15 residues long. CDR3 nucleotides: TGTGCCAGCATGGGTGACAGGGGGAGCTCCTACGAGCAGTACTTC. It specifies CASMGDRGSSYEQYF.

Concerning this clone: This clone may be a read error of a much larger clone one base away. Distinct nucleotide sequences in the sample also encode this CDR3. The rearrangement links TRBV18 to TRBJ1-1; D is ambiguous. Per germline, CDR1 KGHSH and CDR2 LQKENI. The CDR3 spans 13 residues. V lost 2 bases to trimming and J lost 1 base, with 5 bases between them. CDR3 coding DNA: TGTGCCAGCTCACCAACCAGGAACACTGAAGCTTTCTTT. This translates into CASSPTRNTEAFF.

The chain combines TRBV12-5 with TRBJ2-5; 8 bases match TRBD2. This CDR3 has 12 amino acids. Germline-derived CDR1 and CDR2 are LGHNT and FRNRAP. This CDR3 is CAMVLAGETQYF. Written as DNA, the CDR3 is TGTGCGATGGTTCTAGCGGGAGAGACCCAGTACTTC.

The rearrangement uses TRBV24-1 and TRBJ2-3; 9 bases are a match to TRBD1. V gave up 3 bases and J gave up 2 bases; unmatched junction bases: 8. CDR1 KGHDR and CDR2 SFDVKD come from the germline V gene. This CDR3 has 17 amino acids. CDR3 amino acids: CATSDPGQGPYTDTQYF. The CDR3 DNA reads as TGTGCCACCAGTGATCCGGGACAGGGCCCCTACACAGATACGCAGTATTTT.

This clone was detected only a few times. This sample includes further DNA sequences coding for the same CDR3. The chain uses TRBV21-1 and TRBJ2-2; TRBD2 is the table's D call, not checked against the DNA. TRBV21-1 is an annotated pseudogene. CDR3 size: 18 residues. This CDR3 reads CASRSTSGGALYTGELFF. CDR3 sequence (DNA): TGTGCCAGCAGAAGTACCAGCGGGGGGGCCCTTTACACCGGGGAGCTGTTTTTT.

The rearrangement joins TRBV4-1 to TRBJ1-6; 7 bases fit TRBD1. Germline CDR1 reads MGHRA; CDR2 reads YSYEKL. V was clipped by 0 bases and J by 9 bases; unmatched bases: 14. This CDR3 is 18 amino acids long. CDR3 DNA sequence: TGCGCCAGCAGCCAAGATTATGTGACAGGGAGCATTCGTTCACCCCTCCACTTT. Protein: CASSQDYVTGSIRSPLHF.

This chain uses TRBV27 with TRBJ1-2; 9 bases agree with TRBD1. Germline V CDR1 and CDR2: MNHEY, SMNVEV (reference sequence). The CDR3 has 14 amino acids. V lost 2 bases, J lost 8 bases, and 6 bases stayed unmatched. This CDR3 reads CASSLRGQGGGYTF. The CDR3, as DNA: TGTGCCAGCAGTTTAAGGGGACAGGGTGGCGGCTACACCTTC.

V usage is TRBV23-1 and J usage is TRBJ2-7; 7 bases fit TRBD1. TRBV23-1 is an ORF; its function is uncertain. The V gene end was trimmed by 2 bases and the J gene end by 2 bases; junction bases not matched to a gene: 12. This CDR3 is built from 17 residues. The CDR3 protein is CASSQDRVPFLAYEQYF. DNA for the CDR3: TGCGCCAGCAGTCAAGACAGGGTCCCGTTCCTAGCCTACGAGCAGTACTTC.

This CDR3 is CSASRDSMNTEAFF. In DNA, the CDR3 is TGCAGTGCTAGTCGGGACAGCATGAACACTGAAGCTTTCTTT. This chain links TRBV20-1 with TRBJ1-1, with TRBD1 identical over 7 bases. The germline V gene encodes CDR1 DFQATT and CDR2 SNEGSKA (reference sequence). The CDR3 is 14 amino acids. Losses at the gene ends were 3 bases for V and 0 bases for J; bases not matched to a gene: 4.

The CDR3 nucleotides are TGTGCCAGCAGCGCGGGACAGGGGGCTGAAGCTTTCTTT. This translates into CASSAGQGAEAFF. The rearrangement joins TRBV28 to TRBJ1-1, with 11 bases aligning to TRBD1. The CDR3 extends over 13 amino acids. J was trimmed by 6 bases and V by 6 bases; bases with no gene match: 3. CDR1 is MDHEN, CDR2 SYDVKM, per germline.

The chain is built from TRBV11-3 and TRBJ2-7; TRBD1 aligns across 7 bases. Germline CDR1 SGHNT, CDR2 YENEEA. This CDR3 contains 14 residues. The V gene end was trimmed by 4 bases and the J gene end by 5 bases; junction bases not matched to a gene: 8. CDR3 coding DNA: TGTGCCAGCAGCTCCGGACAGGTTGGCAACGAGCAGTACTTC. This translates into CASSSGQVGNEQYF.

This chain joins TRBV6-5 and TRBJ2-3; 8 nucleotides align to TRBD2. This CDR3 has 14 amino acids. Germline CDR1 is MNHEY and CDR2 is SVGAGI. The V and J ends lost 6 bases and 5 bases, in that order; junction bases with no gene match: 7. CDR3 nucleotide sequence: TGTGCCAGCAGCTCCGGGACTAGGGTAGATACGCAGTATTTT. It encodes CASSSGTRVDTQYF.

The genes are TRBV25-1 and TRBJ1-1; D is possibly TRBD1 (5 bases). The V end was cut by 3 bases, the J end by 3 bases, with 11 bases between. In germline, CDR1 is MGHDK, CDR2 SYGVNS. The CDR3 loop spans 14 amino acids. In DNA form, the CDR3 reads TGTGCCAGCAGTGATGGAGACAGTTACACTGAAGCTTTCTTT. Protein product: CASSDGDSYTEAFF.

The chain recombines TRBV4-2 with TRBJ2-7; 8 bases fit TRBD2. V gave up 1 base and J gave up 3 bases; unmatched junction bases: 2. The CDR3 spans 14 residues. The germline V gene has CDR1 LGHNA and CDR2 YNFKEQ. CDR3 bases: TGTGCCAGCAGCCAAGCCGGGGGGGTCTACGAGCAGTACTTC. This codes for CASSQAGGVYEQYF.

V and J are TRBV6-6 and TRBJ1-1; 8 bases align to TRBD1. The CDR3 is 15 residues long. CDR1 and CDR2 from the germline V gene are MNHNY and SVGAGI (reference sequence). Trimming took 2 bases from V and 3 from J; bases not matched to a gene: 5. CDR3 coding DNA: TGTGCCAGCAGTTACAGTCAGGGACAGGACACTGAAGCTTTCTTT. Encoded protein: CASSYSQGQDTEAFF.

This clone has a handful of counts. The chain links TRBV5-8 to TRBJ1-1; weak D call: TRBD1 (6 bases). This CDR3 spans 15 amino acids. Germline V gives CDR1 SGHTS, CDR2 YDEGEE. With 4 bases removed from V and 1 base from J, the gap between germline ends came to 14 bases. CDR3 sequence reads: CASSPRQDSNTEAFF. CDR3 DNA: TGTGCCAGCAGCCCCCGACAGGATTCGAACACTGAAGCTTTCTTT.

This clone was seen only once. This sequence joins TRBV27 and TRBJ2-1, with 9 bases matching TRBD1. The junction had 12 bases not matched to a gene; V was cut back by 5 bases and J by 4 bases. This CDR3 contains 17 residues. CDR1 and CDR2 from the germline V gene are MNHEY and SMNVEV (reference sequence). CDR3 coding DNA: TGTGCCAGCAGTCGAAACCTTCCGGGACAGGGTTACAATGAGCAGTTCTTC. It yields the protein CASSRNLPGQGYNEQFF.

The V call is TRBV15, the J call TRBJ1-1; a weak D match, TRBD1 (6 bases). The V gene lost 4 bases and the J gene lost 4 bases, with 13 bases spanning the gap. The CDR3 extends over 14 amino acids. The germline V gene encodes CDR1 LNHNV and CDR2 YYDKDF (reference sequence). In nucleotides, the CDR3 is TGTGCCACCAGCAAGGCTCAGGGGACCACTGAAGCTTTCTTT. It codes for CATSKAQGTTEAFF. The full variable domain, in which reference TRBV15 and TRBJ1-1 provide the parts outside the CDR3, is DAMVIQNPRYQVTQFGKPVTLSCSQTLNHNVMYWYQQKSSQAPKLLFHYYDKDFNNEADTPDNFQSRRPNTSFCFLDIRSPGLGDTAMYLCATSKAQGTTEAFFGQGTRLTVV.